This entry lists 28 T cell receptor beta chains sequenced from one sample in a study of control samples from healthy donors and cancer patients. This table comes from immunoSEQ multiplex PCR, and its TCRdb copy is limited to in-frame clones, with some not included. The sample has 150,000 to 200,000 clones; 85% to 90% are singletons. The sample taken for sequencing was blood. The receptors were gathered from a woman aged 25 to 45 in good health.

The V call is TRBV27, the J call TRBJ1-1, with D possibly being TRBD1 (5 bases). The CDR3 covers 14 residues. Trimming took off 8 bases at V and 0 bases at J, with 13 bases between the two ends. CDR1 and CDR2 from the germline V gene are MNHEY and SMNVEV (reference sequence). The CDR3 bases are TGTGCCAGCTGGGCCGGGACGGTGAACACTGAAGCTTTCTTT. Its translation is CASWAGTVNTEAFF.

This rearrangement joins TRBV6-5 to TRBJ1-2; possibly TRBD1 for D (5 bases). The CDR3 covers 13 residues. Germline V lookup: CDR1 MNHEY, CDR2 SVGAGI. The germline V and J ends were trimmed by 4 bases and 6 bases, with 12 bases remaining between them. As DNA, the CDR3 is TGTGCCAGCAGTTCAGGGACCGCGGATGGCTACACCTTC. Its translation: CASSSGTADGYTF.

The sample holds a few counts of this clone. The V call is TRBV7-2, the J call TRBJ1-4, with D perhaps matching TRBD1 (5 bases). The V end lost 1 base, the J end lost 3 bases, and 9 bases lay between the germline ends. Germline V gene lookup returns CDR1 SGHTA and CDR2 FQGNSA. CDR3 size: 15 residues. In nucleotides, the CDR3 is TGTGCCAGCAGCTTAGTGGGCAGGGCTAATGAAAAACTGTTTTTT. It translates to CASSLVGRANEKLFF.

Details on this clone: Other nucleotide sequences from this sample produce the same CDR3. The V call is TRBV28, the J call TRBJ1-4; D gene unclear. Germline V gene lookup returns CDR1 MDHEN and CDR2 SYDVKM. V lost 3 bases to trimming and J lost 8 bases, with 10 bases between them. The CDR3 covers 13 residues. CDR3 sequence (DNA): TGTGCCAGCAGTTTGATGGGGTCGGAAAAACTGTTTTTT. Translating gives CASSLMGSEKLFF.

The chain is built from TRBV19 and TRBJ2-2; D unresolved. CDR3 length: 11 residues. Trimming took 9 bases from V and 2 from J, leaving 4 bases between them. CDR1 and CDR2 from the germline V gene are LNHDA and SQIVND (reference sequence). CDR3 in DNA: TGTGCCAGCGCAAACACCGGGGAGCTGTTTTTT. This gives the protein CASANTGELFF.

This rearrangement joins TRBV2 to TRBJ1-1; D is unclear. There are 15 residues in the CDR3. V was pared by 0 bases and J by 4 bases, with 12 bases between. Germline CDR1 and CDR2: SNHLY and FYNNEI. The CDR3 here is CASSEAHPTSTEAFF. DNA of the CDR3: TGTGCCAGCAGTGAAGCACACCCGACATCCACTGAAGCTTTCTTT.

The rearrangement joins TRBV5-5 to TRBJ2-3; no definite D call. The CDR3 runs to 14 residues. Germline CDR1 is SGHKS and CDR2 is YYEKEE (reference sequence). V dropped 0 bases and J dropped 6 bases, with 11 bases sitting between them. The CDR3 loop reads CASSLGVDSDTQYF. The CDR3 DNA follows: TGTGCCAGCAGCTTGGGGGTTGACTCGGATACGCAGTATTTT.

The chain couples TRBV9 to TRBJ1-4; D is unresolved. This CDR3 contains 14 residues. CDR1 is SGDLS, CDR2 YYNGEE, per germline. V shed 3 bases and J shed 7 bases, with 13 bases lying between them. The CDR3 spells CASSARSSGEKLFF. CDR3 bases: TGTGCCAGCAGCGCTCGATCCTCTGGTGAAAAACTGTTTTTT.

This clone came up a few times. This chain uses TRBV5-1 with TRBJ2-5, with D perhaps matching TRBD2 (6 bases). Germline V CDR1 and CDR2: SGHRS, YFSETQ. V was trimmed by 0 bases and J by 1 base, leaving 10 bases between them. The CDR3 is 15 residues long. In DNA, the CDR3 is TGCGCCAGCAGCTTGGATCCGGGAGTCCAAGAGACCCAGTACTTC. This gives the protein CASSLDPGVQETQYF.

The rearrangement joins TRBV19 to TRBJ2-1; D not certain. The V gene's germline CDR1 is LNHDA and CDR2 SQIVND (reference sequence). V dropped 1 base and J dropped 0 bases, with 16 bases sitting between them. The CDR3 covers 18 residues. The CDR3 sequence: CASSIGLVLAASYNEQFF. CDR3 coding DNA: TGTGCCAGTAGTATAGGATTGGTATTGGCAGCCTCCTACAATGAGCAGTTCTTC.

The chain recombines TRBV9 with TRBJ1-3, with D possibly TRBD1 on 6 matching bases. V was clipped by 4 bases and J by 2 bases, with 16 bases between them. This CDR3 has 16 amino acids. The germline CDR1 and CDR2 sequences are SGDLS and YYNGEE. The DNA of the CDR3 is TGTGCCAGCAGCCTCGCTGGGGGCCTGCCTGGAAACACCATATATTTT. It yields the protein CASSLAGGLPGNTIYF.

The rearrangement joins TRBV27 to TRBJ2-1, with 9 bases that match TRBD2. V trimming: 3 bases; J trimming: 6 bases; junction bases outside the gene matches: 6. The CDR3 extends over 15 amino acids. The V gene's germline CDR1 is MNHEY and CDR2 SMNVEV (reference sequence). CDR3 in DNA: TGTGCCAGCAGTTTTGGGGCTAGCGGGATCAATGAGCAGTTCTTC. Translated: CASSFGASGINEQFF.

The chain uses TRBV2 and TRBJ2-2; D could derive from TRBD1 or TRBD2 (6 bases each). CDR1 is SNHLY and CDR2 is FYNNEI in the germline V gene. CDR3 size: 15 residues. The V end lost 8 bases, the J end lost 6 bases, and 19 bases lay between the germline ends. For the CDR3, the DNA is TGTGCCAGCCAAAAGGGAGTTAGGGGGGCCGGGGAGCTGTTTTTT. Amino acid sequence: CASQKGVRGAGELFF.

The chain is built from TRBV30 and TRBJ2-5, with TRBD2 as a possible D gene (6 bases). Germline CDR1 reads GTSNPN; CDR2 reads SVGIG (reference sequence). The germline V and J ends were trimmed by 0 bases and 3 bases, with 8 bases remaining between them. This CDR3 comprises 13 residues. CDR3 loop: CAWSVLAEETQYF. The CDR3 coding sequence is TGTGCCTGGAGTGTACTAGCCGAAGAGACCCAGTACTTC.

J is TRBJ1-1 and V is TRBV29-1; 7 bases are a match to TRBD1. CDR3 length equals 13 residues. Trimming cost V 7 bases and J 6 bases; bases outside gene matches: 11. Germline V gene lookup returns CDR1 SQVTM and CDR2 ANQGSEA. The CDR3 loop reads CSGRRDSTSEAFF. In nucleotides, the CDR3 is TGCAGCGGAAGGAGGGACAGCACTTCTGAAGCTTTCTTT.

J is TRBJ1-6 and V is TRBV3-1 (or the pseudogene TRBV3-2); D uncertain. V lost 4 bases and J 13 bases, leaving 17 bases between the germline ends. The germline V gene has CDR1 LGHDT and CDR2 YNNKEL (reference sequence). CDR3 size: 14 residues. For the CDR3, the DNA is TGTGCCAGCAGCCTCGTGACTTCCTCGGCGCCCCTCCACTTT. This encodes CASSLVTSSAPLHF.

The CDR3 protein is CASSIGTGIRYGYTF. CDR3 nucleotide sequence: TGTGCCAGCAGTATAGGGACCGGCATTCGGTATGGCTACACCTTC. The chain employs TRBV28 and TRBJ1-2; D possibly corresponds to TRBD1 (5 bases). In germline, CDR1 is MDHEN, CDR2 SYDVKM. Trimming cost V 5 bases and J 5 bases, with 18 bases left between them. This CDR3 is built from 15 residues.

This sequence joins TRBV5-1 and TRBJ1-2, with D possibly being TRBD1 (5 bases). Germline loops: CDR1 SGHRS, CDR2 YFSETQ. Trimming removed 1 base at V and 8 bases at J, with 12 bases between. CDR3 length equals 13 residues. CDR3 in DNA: TGCGCCAGCAGCTTGTCAGGGACCATGGGCTACACCTTC. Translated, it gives CASSLSGTMGYTF.

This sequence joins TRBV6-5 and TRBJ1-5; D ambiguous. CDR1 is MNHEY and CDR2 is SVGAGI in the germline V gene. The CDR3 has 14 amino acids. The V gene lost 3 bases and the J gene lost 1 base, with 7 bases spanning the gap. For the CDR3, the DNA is TGTGCCAGCAGTTATCGACGGAGCAATCAGCCCCAGCATTTT. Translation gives CASSYRRSNQPQHF.

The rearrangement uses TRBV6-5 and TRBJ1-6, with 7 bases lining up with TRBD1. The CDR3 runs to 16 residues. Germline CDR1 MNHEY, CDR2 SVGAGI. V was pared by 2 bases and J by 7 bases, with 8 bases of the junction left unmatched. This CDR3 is CASSYEPGQLNSPLHF. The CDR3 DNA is TGTGCCAGCAGTTACGAACCGGGACAGCTCAATTCACCCCTCCACTTT.

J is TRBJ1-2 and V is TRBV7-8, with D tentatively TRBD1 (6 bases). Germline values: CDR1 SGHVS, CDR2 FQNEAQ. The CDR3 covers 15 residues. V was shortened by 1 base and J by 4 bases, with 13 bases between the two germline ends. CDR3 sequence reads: CASSLVDRPVYGYTF. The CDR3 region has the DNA TGTGCCAGCAGCTTAGTAGACAGGCCGGTCTATGGCTACACCTTC.

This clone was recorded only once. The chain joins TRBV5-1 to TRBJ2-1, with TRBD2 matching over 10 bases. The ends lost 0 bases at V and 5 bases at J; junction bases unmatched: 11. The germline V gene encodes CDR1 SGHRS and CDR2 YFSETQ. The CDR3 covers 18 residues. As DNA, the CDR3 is TGCGCCAGCAGCTTGGGTTCAGCGGGAGGGCGGTATCACAATGAGCAGTTCTTC. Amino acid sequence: CASSLGSAGGRYHNEQFF. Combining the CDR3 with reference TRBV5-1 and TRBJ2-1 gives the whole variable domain KAGVTQTPRYLIKTRGQQVTLSCSPISGHRSVSWYQQTPGQGLQFLFEYFSETQRNKGNFPGRFSGRQFSNSRSEMNVSTLELGDSALYLCASSLGSAGGRYHNEQFFGPGTRLTVL.

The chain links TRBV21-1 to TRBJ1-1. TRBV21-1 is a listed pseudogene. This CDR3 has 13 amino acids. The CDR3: CASRMDGVAEAFF. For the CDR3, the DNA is TGTGCCAGCAGGATGGACGGGGTGGCTGAAGCTTTCTTT.

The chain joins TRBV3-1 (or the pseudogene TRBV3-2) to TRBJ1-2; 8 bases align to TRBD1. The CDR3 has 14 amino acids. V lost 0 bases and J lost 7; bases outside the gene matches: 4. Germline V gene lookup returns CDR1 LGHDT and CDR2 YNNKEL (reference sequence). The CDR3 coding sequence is TGTGCCAGCAGCCAAGAAAACAGGGGGGTTGGCTACACCTTC. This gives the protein CASSQENRGVGYTF.

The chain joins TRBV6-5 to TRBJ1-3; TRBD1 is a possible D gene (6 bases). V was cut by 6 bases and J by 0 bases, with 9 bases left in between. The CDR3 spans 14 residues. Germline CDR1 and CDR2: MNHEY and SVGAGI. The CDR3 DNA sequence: TGTGCCAGCAGAACAGGGATCTCTGGAAACACCATATATTTT. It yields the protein CASRTGISGNTIYF.

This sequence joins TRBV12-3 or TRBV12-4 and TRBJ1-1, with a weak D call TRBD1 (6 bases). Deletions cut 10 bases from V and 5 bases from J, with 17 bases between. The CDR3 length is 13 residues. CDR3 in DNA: TGTGCCACCCAACCCGGCAGGGGTACTGAAGCTTTCTTT. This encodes CATQPGRGTEAFF.

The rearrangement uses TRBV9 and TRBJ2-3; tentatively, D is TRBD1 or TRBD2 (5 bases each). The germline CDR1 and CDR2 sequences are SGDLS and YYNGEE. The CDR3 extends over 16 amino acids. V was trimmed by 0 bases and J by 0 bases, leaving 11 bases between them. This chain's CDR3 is CASSVGVGASTDTQYF. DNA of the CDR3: TGTGCCAGCAGCGTAGGGGTCGGGGCTAGCACAGATACGCAGTATTTT.

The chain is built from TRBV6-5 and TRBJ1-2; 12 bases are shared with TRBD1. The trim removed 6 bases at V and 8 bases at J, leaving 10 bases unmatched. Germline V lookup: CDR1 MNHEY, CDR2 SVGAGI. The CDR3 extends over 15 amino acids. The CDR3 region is CASSRPGQGAAGYTF. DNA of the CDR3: TGTGCCAGCAGCCGGCCGGGACAGGGGGCCGCCGGCTACACCTTC.